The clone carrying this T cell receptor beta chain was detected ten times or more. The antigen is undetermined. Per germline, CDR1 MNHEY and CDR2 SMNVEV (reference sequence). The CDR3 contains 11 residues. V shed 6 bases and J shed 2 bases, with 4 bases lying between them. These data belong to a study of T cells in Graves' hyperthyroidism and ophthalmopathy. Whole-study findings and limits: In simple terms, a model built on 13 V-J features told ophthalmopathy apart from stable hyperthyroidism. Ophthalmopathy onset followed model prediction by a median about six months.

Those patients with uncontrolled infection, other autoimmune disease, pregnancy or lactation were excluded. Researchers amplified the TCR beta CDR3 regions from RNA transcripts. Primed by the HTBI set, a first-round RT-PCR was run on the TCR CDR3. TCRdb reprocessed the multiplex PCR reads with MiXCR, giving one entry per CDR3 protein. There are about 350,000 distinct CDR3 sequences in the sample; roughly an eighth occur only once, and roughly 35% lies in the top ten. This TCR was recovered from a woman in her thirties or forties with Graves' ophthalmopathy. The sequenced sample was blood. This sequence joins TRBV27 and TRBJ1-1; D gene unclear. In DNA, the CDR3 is TGTGCCAGCAGATCAAACACTGAAGCTTTCTTT. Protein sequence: CASRSNTEAFF.